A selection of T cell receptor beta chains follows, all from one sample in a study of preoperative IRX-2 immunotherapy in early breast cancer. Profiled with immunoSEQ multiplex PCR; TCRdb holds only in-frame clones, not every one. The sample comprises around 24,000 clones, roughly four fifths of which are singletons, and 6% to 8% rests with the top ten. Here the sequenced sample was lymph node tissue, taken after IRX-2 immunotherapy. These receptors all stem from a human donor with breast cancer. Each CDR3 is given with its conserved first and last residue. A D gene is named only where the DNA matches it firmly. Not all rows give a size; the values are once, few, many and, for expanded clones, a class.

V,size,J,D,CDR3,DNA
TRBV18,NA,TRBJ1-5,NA,CASSPLTDNQPQHF,TGTGCCAGCTCACCACTTACAGATAATCAGCCCCAGCATTTT
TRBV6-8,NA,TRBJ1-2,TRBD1,CASSYGTGGNYGYTF,TGTGCCAGCAGTTACGGGACAGGGGGTAATTATGGCTACACCTTC
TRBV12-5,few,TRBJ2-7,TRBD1,CASRDRGYEQYF,TGTGCCAGCCGGGACAGGGGCTACGAGCAGTACTTC
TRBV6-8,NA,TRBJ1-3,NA,CASREQGYSGNTIYF,TGTGCCAGCAGGGAACAGGGTTACTCTGGAAACACCATATATTTT
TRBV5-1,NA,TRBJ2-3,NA,CASSLAGNTDTQYF,TGCGCCAGCAGCTTGGCGGGGAATACAGATACGCAGTATTTT
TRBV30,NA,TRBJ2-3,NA,CAWSESGVGTQYF,TGTGCCTGGAGCGAGTCGGGAGTGGGTACGCAGTATTTT
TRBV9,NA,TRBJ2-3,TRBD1,CASRETGGWTDTQYF,TGTGCCAGCAGAGAAACAGGGGGCTGGACAGATACGCAGTATTTT
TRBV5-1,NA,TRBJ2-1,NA,CASTLTPGSYNEQFF,TGCGCCAGCACCCTCACCCCCGGGTCCTACAATGAGCAGTTCTTC
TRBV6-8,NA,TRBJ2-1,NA,CASSYGASSYNEQFF,TGTGCCAGCAGTTACGGGGCAAGCTCCTACAATGAGCAGTTCTTC
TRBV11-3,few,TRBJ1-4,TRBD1,CASSFRGSTNEKLFF,TGTGCCAGCAGCTTCAGGGGGTCTACTAATGAAAAACTGTTTTTT
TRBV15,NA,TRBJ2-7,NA,CATSKGGSAYEQYF,TGTGCCACCAGCAAAGGGGGTTCTGCCTACGAGCAGTACTTC
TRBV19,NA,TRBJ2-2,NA,CASSGQSNTGELFF,TGTGCCAGTAGCGGACAGTCGAACACCGGGGAGCTGTTTTTT
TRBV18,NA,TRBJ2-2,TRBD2,CASSPRAGDTGELFF,TGTGCCAGCTCACCAAGGGCGGGGGACACCGGGGAGCTGTTTTTT
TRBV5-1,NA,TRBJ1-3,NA,CASSVDTSGNTIYF,TGCGCCAGCAGCGTGGATACCTCTGGAAACACCATATATTTT
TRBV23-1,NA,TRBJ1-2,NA,CASSQWSSAGYGYTF,TGCGCCAGCAGTCAATGGTCCTCTGCTGGTTATGGCTACACCTTC
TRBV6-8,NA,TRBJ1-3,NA,CASSYGGGSGNTIYF,TGTGCCAGCAGTTACGGTGGAGGCTCTGGAAACACCATATATTTT
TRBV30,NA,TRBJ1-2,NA,CAWSGTFSYTF,TGTGCCTGGAGTGGAACCTTCTCCTACACCTTC
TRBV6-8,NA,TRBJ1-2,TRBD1,CASSPPGTGGFHYGYTF,TGTGCCAGCAGTCCCCCGGGGACAGGGGGGTTCCACTATGGCTACACCTTC
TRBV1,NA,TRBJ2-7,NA,CASSQSLGTSGSYEQYF,TGCGCCAGCAGCCAATCCTTGGGGACTAGCGGGAGTTACGAGCAGTACTTC
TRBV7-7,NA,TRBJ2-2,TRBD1,CASSPRPGQGDGTGELFF,TGTGCCAGCAGCCCCCGACCCGGACAGGGCGATGGCACCGGGGAGCTGTTTTTT
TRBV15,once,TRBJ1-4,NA,CAWSDIVRSGEKLFF,TGTGCCTGGAGCGACATAGTGAGGTCGGGGGAAAAACTGTTTTTT
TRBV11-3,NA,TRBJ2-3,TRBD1,CASSLGQGSTDTQYF,TGTGCCAGCAGCCTAGGACAGGGGAGCACAGATACGCAGTATTTT
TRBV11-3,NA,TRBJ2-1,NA,CASSFRGSGNEQFF,TGTGCCAGCAGCTTTAGAGGGAGTGGTAATGAGCAGTTCTTC
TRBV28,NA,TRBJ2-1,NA,CASSQDRPWVNEQFF,TGTGCCAGCAGTCAAGACAGGCCTTGGGTCAATGAGCAGTTCTTC
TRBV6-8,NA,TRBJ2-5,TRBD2,CASKLTSGSETQYF,TGTGCCAGCAAGCTGACTAGCGGGTCGGAGACCCAGTACTTC
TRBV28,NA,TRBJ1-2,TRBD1,CASSVRTGGFGGYTF,TGTGCCAGCAGTGTTCGGACAGGGGGTTTCGGTGGCTACACCTTC
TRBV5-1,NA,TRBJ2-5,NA,CASSLIGEGETQYF,TGCGCCAGCAGCTTGATTGGTGAAGGGGAGACCCAGTACTTC
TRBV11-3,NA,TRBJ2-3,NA,CASSGSDRTDTQYF,TGTGCCAGCAGCGGGTCAGACCGCACAGATACGCAGTATTTT
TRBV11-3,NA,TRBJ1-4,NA,CASSYRAKDGKLFF,TGTGCCAGCAGCTACCGGGCCAAGGACGGAAAACTGTTTTTT
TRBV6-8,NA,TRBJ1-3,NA,CASSPRDLSSGNTIYF,TGTGCCAGCAGTCCCCGGGACCTTAGCTCTGGAAACACCATATATTTT
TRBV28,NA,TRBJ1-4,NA,CASSFWTVGLEKLFF,TGTGCCAGCAGTTTCTGGACAGTGGGTCTTGAAAAACTGTTTTTT
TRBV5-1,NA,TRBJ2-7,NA,CASSPGPGVYEQYF,TGCGCCAGCAGCCCCGGGCCAGGGGTCTACGAGCAGTACTTC
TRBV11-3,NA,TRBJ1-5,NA,CASSPRGGNQPQHF,TGTGCCAGCAGCCCAAGGGGGGGCAATCAGCCCCAGCATTTT
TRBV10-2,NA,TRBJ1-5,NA,CASRDGYSNQPQHF,TGCGCCAGCAGGGACGGTTATAGCAATCAGCCCCAGCATTTT
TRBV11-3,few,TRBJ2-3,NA,CASSPWDLTDTQYF,TGTGCCAGCAGCCCGTGGGACCTAACAGATACGCAGTATTTT
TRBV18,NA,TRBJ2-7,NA,CASSSEGGLTYEQYF,TGTGCCAGCTCTTCGGAGGGGGGGTTGACCTACGAGCAGTACTTC
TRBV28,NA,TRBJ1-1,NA,CASTLQGQNTEAFF,TGTGCCAGCACCTTACAGGGCCAGAACACTGAAGCTTTCTTT
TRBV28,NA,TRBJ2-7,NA,CASSRGIVSYEQYF,TGTGCCAGCAGCCGGGGGATAGTCTCCTACGAGCAGTACTTC
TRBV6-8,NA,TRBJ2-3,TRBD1,CASSLGTGEADTQYF,TGTGCCAGCAGTCTAGGGACAGGGGAGGCAGATACGCAGTATTTT
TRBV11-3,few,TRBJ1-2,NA,CASSLSTQLLNYGYTF,TGTGCCAGCAGCTTATCGACACAGTTACTTAACTATGGCTACACCTTC
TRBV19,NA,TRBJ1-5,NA,CASSMGWDPANQPQHF,TGTGCCAGTAGTATGGGTTGGGACCCTGCGAATCAGCCCCAGCATTTT
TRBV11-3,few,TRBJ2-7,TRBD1,CASSSRTGGFEQYF,TGTGCCAGCAGCTCCAGGACAGGGGGCTTCGAGCAGTACTTC
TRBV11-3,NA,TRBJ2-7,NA,CASSPLYGSTPEQYF,TGTGCCAGCAGCCCACTGTATGGCTCGACTCCCGAGCAGTACTTC
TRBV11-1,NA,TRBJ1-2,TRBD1,CASSPGGGQGANYGYTF,TGTGCCAGCAGCCCCGGTGGGGGCCAGGGGGCTAACTATGGCTACACCTTC
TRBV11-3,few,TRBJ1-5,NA,CASSSDYYSNQPQHF,TGTGCCAGCAGCTCTGATTACTATAGCAATCAGCCCCAGCATTTT
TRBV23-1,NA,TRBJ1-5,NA,CASSQGEAYSNQPQHF,TGCGCCAGCAGCCAAGGGGAAGCTTATAGCAATCAGCCCCAGCATTTT
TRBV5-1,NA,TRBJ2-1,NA,CASSQRPANYNEQFF,TGCGCCAGCAGCCAGCGGCCAGCCAACTACAATGAGCAGTTCTTC
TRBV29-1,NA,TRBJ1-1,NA,CSVDSQGGMNTEAFF,TGCAGCGTTGATTCTCAGGGCGGAATGAACACTGAAGCTTTCTTT
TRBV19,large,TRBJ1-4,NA,CASTSNEKLFF,TGTGCCAGTACCTCGAATGAAAAACTGTTTTTT
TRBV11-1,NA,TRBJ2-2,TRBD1,CASSPGTERTGELFF,TGTGCCAGCAGCCCAGGGACAGAACGTACCGGGGAGCTGTTTTTT
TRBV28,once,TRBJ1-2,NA,CASSSKGGSYGYTF,TGTGCCAGCAGTTCCAAAGGAGGGAGCTATGGCTACACCTTC
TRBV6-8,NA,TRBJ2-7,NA,CASSAPTYEQYF,TGTGCCAGCAGTGCGCCAACCTACGAGCAGTACTTC